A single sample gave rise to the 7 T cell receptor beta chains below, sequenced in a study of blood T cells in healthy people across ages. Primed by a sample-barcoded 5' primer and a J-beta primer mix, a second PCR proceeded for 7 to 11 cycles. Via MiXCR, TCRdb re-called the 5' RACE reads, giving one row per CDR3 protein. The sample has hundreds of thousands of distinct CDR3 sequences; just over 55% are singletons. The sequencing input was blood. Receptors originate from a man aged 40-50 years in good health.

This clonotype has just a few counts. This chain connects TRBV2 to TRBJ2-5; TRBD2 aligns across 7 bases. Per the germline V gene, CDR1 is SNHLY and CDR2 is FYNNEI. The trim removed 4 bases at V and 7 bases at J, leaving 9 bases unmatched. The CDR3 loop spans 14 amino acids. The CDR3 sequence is CASSGASGRWTQYF. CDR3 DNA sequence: TGTGCCAGCAGTGGTGCTAGCGGAAGGTGGACCCAGTACTTC.

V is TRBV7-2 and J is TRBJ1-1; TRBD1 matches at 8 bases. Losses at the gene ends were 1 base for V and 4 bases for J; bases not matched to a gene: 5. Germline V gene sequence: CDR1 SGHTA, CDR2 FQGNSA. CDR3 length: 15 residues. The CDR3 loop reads CASSLGTGLTTEAFF. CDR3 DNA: TGTGCCAGCAGCTTAGGGACAGGGTTGACCACTGAAGCTTTCTTT.

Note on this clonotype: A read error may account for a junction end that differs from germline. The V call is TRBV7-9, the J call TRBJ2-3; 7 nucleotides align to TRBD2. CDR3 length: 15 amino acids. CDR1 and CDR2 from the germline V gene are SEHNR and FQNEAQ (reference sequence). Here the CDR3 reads CTSSPLGGSTDTQYF. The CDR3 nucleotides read TGTACCAGCAGCCCACTCGGGGGGAGCACAGATACGCAGTATTTT.

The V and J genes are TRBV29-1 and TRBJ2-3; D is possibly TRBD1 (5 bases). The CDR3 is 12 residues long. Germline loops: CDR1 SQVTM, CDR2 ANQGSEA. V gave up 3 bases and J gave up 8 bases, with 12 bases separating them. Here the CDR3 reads CSVDQGSGTQYF. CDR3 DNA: TGCAGCGTTGATCAGGGTTCAGGTACGCAGTATTTT.

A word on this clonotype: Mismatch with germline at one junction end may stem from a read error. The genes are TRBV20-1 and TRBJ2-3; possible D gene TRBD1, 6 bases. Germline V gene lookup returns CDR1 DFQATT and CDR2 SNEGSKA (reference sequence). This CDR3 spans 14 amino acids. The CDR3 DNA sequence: TGCAGTGACCGCAGGGTTGGGGGCACAGATATGCAGTATTTT. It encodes CSDRRVGGTDMQYF.

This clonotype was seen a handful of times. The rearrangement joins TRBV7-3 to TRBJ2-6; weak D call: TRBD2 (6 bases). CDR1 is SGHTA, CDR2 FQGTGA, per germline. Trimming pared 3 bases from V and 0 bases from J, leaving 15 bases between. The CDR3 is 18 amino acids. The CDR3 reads CASSFFAGKLSGANVLTF. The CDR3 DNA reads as TGTGCCAGCAGCTTCTTTGCGGGAAAACTCTCTGGGGCCAACGTCCTGACTTTC.

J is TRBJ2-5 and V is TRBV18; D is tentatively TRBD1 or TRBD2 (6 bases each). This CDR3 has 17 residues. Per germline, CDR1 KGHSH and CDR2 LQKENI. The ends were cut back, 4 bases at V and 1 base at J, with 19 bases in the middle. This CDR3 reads CASSQKGGGFIQETQYF. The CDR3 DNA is TGTGCCAGCTCACAGAAAGGAGGGGGATTCATCCAAGAGACCCAGTACTTC.